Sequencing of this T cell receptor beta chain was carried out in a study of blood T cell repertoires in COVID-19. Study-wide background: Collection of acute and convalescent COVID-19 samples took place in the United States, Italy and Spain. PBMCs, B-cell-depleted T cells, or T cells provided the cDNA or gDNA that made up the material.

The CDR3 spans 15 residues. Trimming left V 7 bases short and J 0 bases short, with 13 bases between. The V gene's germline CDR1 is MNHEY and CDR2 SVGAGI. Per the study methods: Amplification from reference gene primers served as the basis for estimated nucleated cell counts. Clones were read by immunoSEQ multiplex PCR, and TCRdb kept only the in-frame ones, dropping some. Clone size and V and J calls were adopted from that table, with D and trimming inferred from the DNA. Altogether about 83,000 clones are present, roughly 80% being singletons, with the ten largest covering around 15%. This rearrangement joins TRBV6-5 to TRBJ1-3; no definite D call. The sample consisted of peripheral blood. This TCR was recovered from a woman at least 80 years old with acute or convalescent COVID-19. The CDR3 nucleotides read TGTGCCAGCATAGCATTTGAGGCCTCTGGAAACACCATATATTTT. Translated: CASIAFEASGNTIYF.